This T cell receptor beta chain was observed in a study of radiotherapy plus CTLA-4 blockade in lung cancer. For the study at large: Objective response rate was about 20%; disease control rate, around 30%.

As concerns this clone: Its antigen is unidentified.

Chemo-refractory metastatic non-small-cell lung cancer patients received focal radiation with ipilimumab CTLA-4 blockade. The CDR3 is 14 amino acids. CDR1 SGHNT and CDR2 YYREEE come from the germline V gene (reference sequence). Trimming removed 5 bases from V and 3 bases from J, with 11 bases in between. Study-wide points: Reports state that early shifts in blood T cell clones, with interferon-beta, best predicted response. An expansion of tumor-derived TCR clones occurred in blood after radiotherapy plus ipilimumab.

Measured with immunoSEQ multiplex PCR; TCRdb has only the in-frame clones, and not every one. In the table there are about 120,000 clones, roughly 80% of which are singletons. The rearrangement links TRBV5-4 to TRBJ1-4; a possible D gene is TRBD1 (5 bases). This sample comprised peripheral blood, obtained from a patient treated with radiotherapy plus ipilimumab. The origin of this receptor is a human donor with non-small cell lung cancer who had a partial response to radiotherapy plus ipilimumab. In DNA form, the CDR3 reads TGTGCCAGCAGGCGGGACCTCGCTAATGAAAAACTGTTTTTT. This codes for CASRRDLANEKLFF.